The sequence of this T cell receptor (beta chain) was determined in a study of patients and donors after allogeneic stem cell transplantation. TCRdb re-derived calls from the RT-PCR reads in MiXCR, one entry per CDR3 protein. Of about 150,000 distinct CDR3 sequences in the sample, 30% to 45% were seen once. Losses at the gene ends were 0 bases for V and 3 bases for J; bases not matched to a gene: 3. The CDR3 loop spans 15 amino acids. Germline CDR1 reads SGHDN; CDR2 reads FVKESK. This clonotype was obtained from a human donor who was either an allogeneic HSCT recipient or a stem cell or donor lymphocyte infusion donor (not recorded which). It is not recorded whose cells these are; they may come from a transplant donor. This sequence joins TRBV14 and TRBJ2-3; 7 bases are a match to TRBD1. The sample consisted of blood, either unsorted or a sorted T cell fraction (not recorded which). In DNA, the CDR3 is TGTGCCAGCAGCCAAGAGGGACAGCTGACAGATACGCAGTATTTT. This gives the protein CASSQEGQLTDTQYF. Based on the CDR3 plus reference TRBV14 and TRBJ2-3, the full variable domain is EAGVTQFPSHSVIEKGQTVTLRCDPISGHDNLYWYRRVMGKEIKFLLHFVKESKQDESGMPNNRFLAERTGGTYSTLKVQPAELEDSGVYFCASSQEGQLTDTQYFGPGTRLTVL.